This paragraph covers one T cell receptor beta chain sequence. This sample is drawn from a study of blood T cells in healthy people across ages. It was with a sample-barcoded 5' primer and a J-beta primer mix that a second PCR of roughly 7 to 12 cycles was run. TCRdb fed the 5' RACE reads into MiXCR, producing one record per CDR3 protein. The sample has about 280,000 distinct CDR3 sequences, roughly 27% seen once. CDR1 and CDR2 (germline): SGHNT, YYREEE (reference sequence). Trimming removed 0 bases at V and 7 bases at J, with 6 bases between. CDR3 length: 12 amino acids. The chain is built from TRBV5-4 and TRBJ2-3; D call uncertain. The TCR originated in a woman aged 70 to 79 in good health. Sequenced material: blood. Written as DNA, the CDR3 is TGTGCCAGCAGCTTGGGGGCATATACGCAGTATTTT. This translates into CASSLGAYTQYF.